The entry that follows covers one T cell receptor (beta chain) sequence. The CDR3 runs to 14 residues. Germline V gene lookup returns CDR1 MNHEY and CDR2 SMNVEV (reference sequence). V was shortened by 6 bases and J by 3 bases, with 15 bases between the two germline ends. The data were taken from a study of cytomegalovirus exposure and HLA in healthy donors. In the PCR, 60 Vbeta and 13 Jbeta primers were used. Libraries were prepared by immunoSEQ multiplex PCR; TCRdb keeps only in-frame clonotypes and omits some of them. The sample yields about 120,000 clones, around three quarters seen once. Sequenced: PBMCs. This TCR derives from a man aged 30 to 39 in good health and CMV-seropositive. The V gene is TRBV27, the J gene TRBJ2-7, with D possibly matching TRBD1 (7 bases). The CDR3 spells CASSPAQGGYEQYF. In DNA form, the CDR3 reads TGTGCCAGCAGCCCCGCCCAGGGGGGCTACGAGCAGTACTTC.